The 14 T cell receptor beta chains reported below all come from one sample, sequenced in a study of radiotherapy plus CTLA-4 blockade in lung cancer. Clones were read by immunoSEQ multiplex PCR, and TCRdb kept only the in-frame ones, dropping some. The table shows 65,000 to 85,000 clones, with roughly 80% occurring only once. Material: peripheral blood, obtained from a patient treated with radiotherapy plus ipilimumab. The receptors come from a human donor with non-small cell lung cancer whose response to radiotherapy plus ipilimumab could not be evaluated.

The chain uses TRBV18 and TRBJ1-1, with D hard to call. This CDR3 contains 16 residues. In germline, CDR1 is KGHSH, CDR2 LQKENI. With 3 bases removed from V and 2 bases from J, the gap between germline ends came to 16 bases. The CDR3 here is CASSPFDPGLNTEAFF. CDR3 sequence (DNA): TGTGCCAGCTCACCTTTTGACCCTGGGCTTAACACTGAAGCTTTCTTT.

This sequence joins TRBV28 and TRBJ1-3, with TRBD1 identical over 7 bases. There are 15 residues in the CDR3. The V gene's germline CDR1 is MDHEN and CDR2 SYDVKM. The trim removed 3 bases at V and 1 base at J, leaving 3 bases unmatched. This CDR3 reads CASSLKGASGNTIYF. In DNA form, the CDR3 reads TGTGCCAGCAGTTTGAAGGGGGCGTCTGGAAACACCATATATTTT.

The rearrangement links TRBV9 to TRBJ1-2; D possibly corresponds to TRBD1 (6 bases). Trimming pared 7 bases from V and 4 bases from J, leaving 14 bases between. This CDR3 comprises 13 residues. Germline V lookup: CDR1 SGDLS, CDR2 YYNGEE. For the CDR3, the DNA is TGTGCCAGCGCCCCGGACAGTCGCTATGGCTACACCTTC. It is translated as CASAPDSRYGYTF.

V is TRBV27 and J is TRBJ1-2; 10 bases match TRBD1. With V trimmed by 8 bases and J by 3 bases, 3 bases remained unmatched. Germline-derived CDR1 and CDR2 are MNHEY and SMNVEV (reference sequence). CDR3 length: 13 amino acids. The CDR3: CASATGGYYGYTF. DNA of the CDR3: TGTGCCAGCGCGACAGGGGGCTACTATGGCTACACCTTC.

The V call is TRBV19, the J call TRBJ1-2; TRBD1 matches at 7 bases. Trimming cost V 3 bases and J 1 base; bases outside gene matches: 2. This CDR3 is built from 14 residues. The germline V gene has CDR1 LNHDA and CDR2 SQIVND (reference sequence). This CDR3 is CASSMNRGNYGYTF. The CDR3 bases are TGTGCCAGTAGTATGAACAGGGGTAACTATGGCTACACCTTC.

This chain joins TRBV18 and TRBJ2-3; 7 bases line up with TRBD1. Germline CDR1 and CDR2: KGHSH and LQKENI. Trimming removed 0 bases from V and 3 bases from J; junction bases left unmatched: 3. The CDR3 extends over 15 amino acids. CDR3 sequence (DNA): TGTGCCAGCTCACCACCAGCGACAGGGACAGATACGCAGTATTTT. Residues: CASSPPATGTDTQYF.

J is TRBJ2-7 and V is TRBV27; 12 positions agree with TRBD1. This CDR3 is built from 16 residues. The V segment lost 5 bases and the J segment 7 bases; nucleotides outside the gene matches: 12. Per the germline V gene, CDR1 is MNHEY and CDR2 is SMNVEV (reference sequence). The CDR3 region is CASSPTAGQGAWEQYF. The CDR3 DNA is TGTGCCAGCAGTCCGACCGCGGGACAGGGGGCCTGGGAGCAGTACTTC.

This clone was observed a few times. Written as DNA, the CDR3 is TGCGCCAGCAGCTTGGCTGCAAGCAACTCTGGAAACACCATATATTTT. Its protein product is CASSLAASNSGNTIYF. The rearrangement joins TRBV5-1 to TRBJ1-3; D unclear. Germline CDR1 and CDR2: SGHRS and YFSETQ. V was cut by 0 bases and J by 0 bases, with 10 bases left in between. The CDR3 runs 16 residues.

There are a few counts of this clone. The identical CDR3 is also encoded by other nucleotide sequences in the sample. This chain connects TRBV7-9 to TRBJ1-2; TRBD1 is a possible D gene (6 bases). This CDR3 has 14 amino acids. V shed 1 base and J shed 0 bases, with 6 bases lying between them. The germline gives CDR1 SEHNR, CDR2 FQNEAQ (reference sequence). The CDR3 reads CASSLGTANYGYTF. CDR3 DNA: TGTGCCAGCAGCTTAGGGACAGCTAACTATGGCTACACCTTC.

The rearrangement uses TRBV6-5 and TRBJ1-6; 7 nucleotides align to TRBD1. The CDR3 contains 15 residues. The V segment lost 6 bases and the J segment 0 bases; nucleotides outside the gene matches: 2. Germline loops: CDR1 MNHEY, CDR2 SVGAGI. The CDR3 loop reads CASRRDSSYNSPLHF. For the CDR3, the DNA is TGTGCCAGCAGAAGGGACAGCTCCTATAATTCACCCCTCCACTTT.

The gene calls are TRBV27 and TRBJ2-6; 9 nucleotides match TRBD1. Trimming removed 3 bases from V and 4 bases from J; junction bases left unmatched: 7. Germline V gene data show CDR1 as MNHEY and CDR2 as SMNVEV (reference sequence). The CDR3 extends over 17 amino acids. The CDR3 loop is CASSFGTGLSGANVLTF. For the CDR3, the DNA is TGTGCCAGCAGTTTCGGGACAGGGCTCTCCGGGGCCAACGTCCTGACTTTC.

The sample holds one count of this clone. The chain links TRBV19 to TRBJ2-4, with 7 bases lining up with TRBD1. The length of the CDR3 is 13 residues. J was trimmed by 6 bases and V by 6 bases; bases with no gene match: 5. Germline assignment: CDR1 LNHDA and CDR2 SQIVND (reference sequence). As DNA, the CDR3 is TGTGCCAGTAGGGGACAGTTGACAAACATTCAGTACTTC. Its translation is CASRGQLTNIQYF.

V and J are TRBV19 and TRBJ2-2; 9 nucleotides line up with TRBD1. The CDR3 runs 16 residues. Germline CDR1 is LNHDA and CDR2 is SQIVND (reference sequence). Trimming at V came to 5 bases and at J to 2 bases, leaving 6 bases not matched to a gene. The CDR3 reads CASSLQGARNTGELFF. The CDR3 coding sequence is TGTGCCAGTAGTTTACAGGGGGCGCGAAACACCGGGGAGCTGTTTTTT.

V usage is TRBV4-3 and J usage is TRBJ1-2, with D perhaps TRBD1 (5 bases). V was cut by 1 base and J by 6 bases, with 15 bases left in between. The CDR3 length is 15 residues. The V gene's germline CDR1 is LGHNA and CDR2 YSLEER. Here the CDR3 DNA reads TGCGCCAGCAGCCAAGGTCCGGACATAGCCAATGGCTACACCTTC. Its protein product is CASSQGPDIANGYTF.